What follows is one T cell receptor beta chain and its context. Its antigen is still unknown. The CDR3 sequence is 15 residues long. V was trimmed by 1 base and J by 7 bases, leaving 16 bases between them. In germline, CDR1 is SEHNR, CDR2 FQNEAQ (reference sequence). Library preparation (for TCRbeta) was performed with unique molecular identifiers. MiXCR, applied by TCRdb to the PCR reads, yields one record per CDR3 protein. Seen here are 45,000 to 60,000 distinct CDR3 sequences, around 50% observed once, and the top ten hold roughly two fifths. The data were obtained in a study of T-cell reconstitution after alpha-beta-depleted transplantation in children. Study-wide findings and caveats: Where some patients showed high TCRbeta diversity at day 60, it came from recipient T cells and thymic progenitors that had survived. From newly produced T cells came most of the T-cell counts and diversity one year after transplant. About two months after transplant, alpha-beta T cells reportedly came from several hundred expanded graft clones.

The input for sequencing was peripheral blood, taken before TCRalphabeta/CD19-depleted stem cell transplant. The TCR comes from a boy in the first two years of life with SCID, due to receive a stem cell transplant. This chain joins TRBV7-9 and TRBJ1-2; no reliable D call. The CDR3 region is CASSLGNLREAGYTF. The CDR3 DNA follows: TGTGCCAGCAGCTTAGGAAACCTCCGGGAGGCTGGCTACACCTTC.